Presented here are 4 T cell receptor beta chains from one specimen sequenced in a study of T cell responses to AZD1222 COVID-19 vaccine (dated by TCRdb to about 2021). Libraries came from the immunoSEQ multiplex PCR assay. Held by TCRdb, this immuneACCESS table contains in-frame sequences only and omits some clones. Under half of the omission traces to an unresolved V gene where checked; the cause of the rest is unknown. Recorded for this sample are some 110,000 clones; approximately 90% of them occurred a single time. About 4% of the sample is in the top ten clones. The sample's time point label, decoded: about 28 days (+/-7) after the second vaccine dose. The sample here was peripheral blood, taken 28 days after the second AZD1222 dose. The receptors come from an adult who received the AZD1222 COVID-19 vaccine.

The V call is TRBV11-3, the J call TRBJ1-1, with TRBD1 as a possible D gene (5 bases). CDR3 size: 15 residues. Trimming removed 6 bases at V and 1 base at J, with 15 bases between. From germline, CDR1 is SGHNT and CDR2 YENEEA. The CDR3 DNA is TGTGCCAGCAGTAACTCAGGGTCAGCGAACACTGAAGCTTTCTTT. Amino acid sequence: CASSNSGSANTEAFF.

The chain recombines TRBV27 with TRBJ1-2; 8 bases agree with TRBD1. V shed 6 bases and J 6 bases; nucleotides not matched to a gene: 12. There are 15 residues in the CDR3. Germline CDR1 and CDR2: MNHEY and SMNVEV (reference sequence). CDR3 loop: CASSPSDRESHGYTF. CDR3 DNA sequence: TGTGCCAGCAGCCCTTCGGACAGGGAAAGTCATGGCTACACCTTC.

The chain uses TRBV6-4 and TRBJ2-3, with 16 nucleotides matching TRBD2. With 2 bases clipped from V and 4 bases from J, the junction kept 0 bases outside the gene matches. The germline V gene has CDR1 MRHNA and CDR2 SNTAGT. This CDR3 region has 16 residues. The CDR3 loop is CASSDGTSGGADTQYF. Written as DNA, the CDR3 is TGTGCCAGCAGTGACGGGACTAGCGGGGGGGCAGATACGCAGTATTTT.

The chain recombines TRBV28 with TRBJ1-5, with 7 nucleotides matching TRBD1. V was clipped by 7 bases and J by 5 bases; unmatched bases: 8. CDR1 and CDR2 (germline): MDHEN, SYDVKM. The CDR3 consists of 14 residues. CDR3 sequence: CASTRTGAYQPQHF. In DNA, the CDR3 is TGTGCCAGCACCAGAACAGGGGCGTATCAGCCCCAGCATTTT.